These 19 T cell receptor beta chains originate from one sample sequenced in a study of cytomegalovirus exposure and HLA in healthy donors. PCR involved 60 Vbeta and 13 Jbeta primers. Assay used: immunoSEQ multiplex PCR; TCRdb lists only in-frame clones, some missing. Of some 100,000 clones listed, around 76% are singletons. The sample was PBMCs. These receptor sequences come from a woman aged 45-65 years in good health and CMV-seropositive.

The rearrangement uses TRBV5-8 and TRBJ2-1, with TRBD1 as a possible D gene (5 bases). V gave up 3 bases and J gave up 5 bases, with 24 bases separating them. The germline gives CDR1 SGHTS, CDR2 YDEGEE. This CDR3 is built from 18 residues. In DNA, the CDR3 is TGTGCCAGCAGCTCAGATCCCCAGGGTAGTTCATTGGACAATGAGCAGTTCTTC. Amino acids: CASSSDPQGSSLDNEQFF.

This clone was observed a handful of times. This sequence joins TRBV7-9 and TRBJ2-3; the match to TRBD1 covers 7 bases. After removal of 8 bases from V and 2 bases from J, the junction contained 7 bases not matched to a gene. The CDR3 length is 14 residues. CDR1 SEHNR and CDR2 FQNEAQ come from the germline V gene (reference sequence). DNA for the CDR3: TGTGCCAGCGAAAGGGGACAGCCCACAGATACGCAGTATTTT. Encoded protein: CASERGQPTDTQYF.

This clone was seen a few times. The identical CDR3 is also encoded by other nucleotide sequences in the sample. The V call is TRBV14, the J call TRBJ1-1; TRBD1 aligns across 7 bases. The CDR3 runs to 15 residues. V shed 1 base and J 5 bases; nucleotides not matched to a gene: 7. Germline assignment: CDR1 SGHDN and CDR2 FVKESK. The CDR3 is CASSQGTGPGTEAFF. The CDR3 region has the DNA TGTGCCAGCAGCCAAGGGACAGGACCAGGGACTGAAGCTTTCTTT.

The V call is TRBV19, the J call TRBJ1-5; TRBD1 agrees at 8 bases. Germline V gives CDR1 LNHDA, CDR2 SQIVND (reference sequence). V was clipped by 5 bases and J by 6 bases; unmatched bases: 6. This CDR3 region has 14 residues. The CDR3 DNA is TGTGCCAGTAGTGACAGGGGCGGGAGTCAGCCCCAGCATTTT. This encodes CASSDRGGSQPQHF.

J is TRBJ2-5 and V is TRBV28; D gene uncertain. The V end lost 6 bases, the J end lost 4 bases, and 9 bases lay between the germline ends. This CDR3 has 12 amino acids. Germline V gene lookup returns CDR1 MDHEN and CDR2 SYDVKM. The DNA for the CDR3 is TGTGCCAGCAGCCTAACGGGAGAGACCCAGTACTTC. It encodes CASSLTGETQYF.

The chain links TRBV30 to TRBJ1-1, with 7 nucleotides matching TRBD1. Germline V lookup: CDR1 GTSNPN, CDR2 SVGIG (reference sequence). The CDR3 is 14 amino acids. J was trimmed by 4 bases and V by 5 bases; bases with no gene match: 10. CDR3 nucleotides: TGTGCCTGGGGTGACAGGGTTAGTGGCACTGAAGCTTTCTTT. Encoded protein: CAWGDRVSGTEAFF.

The chain uses TRBV2 and TRBJ2-5; TRBD2 might be the D (6 bases). The CDR3 length is 12 residues. Trimming pared 8 bases from V and 7 bases from J, leaving 14 bases between. Germline assignment: CDR1 SNHLY and CDR2 FYNNEI. CDR3 amino acids: CASGTAPRTQYF. In DNA, the CDR3 is TGTGCCAGCGGGACTGCCCCCCGGACCCAGTACTTC. The whole variable domain, remainder taken from reference TRBV2 and TRBJ2-5, is EPEVTQTPSHQVTQMGQEVILRCVPISNHLYFYWYRQILGQKVEFLVSFYNNEISEKSEIFDDQFSVERPDGSNFTLKIRSTKLEDSAMYFCASGTAPRTQYFGPGTRLLVL.

This chain links TRBV15 with TRBJ2-3; maybe TRBD1 (6 bases). Germline CDR1 LNHNV, CDR2 YYDKDF (reference sequence). The CDR3 totals 16 residues. The V and J ends lost 4 bases and 0 bases respectively, with 14 bases between them. The CDR3 protein is CATSTVGGGSTDTQYF. The CDR3 DNA follows: TGTGCCACCAGCACCGTTGGGGGCGGTAGCACAGATACGCAGTATTTT. Drawing the rest from reference TRBV15 and TRBJ2-3, the complete variable domain is DAMVIQNPRYQVTQFGKPVTLSCSQTLNHNVMYWYQQKSSQAPKLLFHYYDKDFNNEADTPDNFQSRRPNTSFCFLDIRSPGLGDTAMYLCATSTVGGGSTDTQYFGPGTRLTVL.

This rearrangement joins TRBV2 to TRBJ1-2; 7 bases are a match to TRBD1. The V gene end was trimmed by 4 bases and the J gene end by 2 bases; junction bases not matched to a gene: 4. This CDR3 region has 14 residues. The germline gives CDR1 SNHLY, CDR2 FYNNEI. The chain's CDR3 is CASSGQGGNYGYTF. CDR3 sequence (DNA): TGTGCCAGCAGTGGACAGGGCGGCAACTATGGCTACACCTTC.

The chain has TRBV7-6 and TRBJ1-3; D unclear. Germline lookup yields CDR1 SGHVS and CDR2 FNYEAQ. Trimming removed 4 bases from V and 1 base from J, with 8 bases in between. This CDR3 has 14 residues. The CDR3 nucleotides read TGTGCCAGCAGCTCCCCGACATCTGGAAACACCATATATTTT. Its translation is CASSSPTSGNTIYF. Filled out from reference TRBV7-6 and TRBJ1-3, the complete variable domain reads GAGVSQSPRYKVTKRGQDVALRCDPISGHVSLYWYRQALGQGPEFLTYFNYEAQQDKSGLPNDRFSAERPEGSISTLTIQRTEQRDSAMYRCASSSPTSGNTIYFGEGSWLTVV.

The rearrangement links TRBV5-1 to TRBJ2-7; tentative D call: TRBD2 (6 bases). This CDR3 contains 12 residues. CDR1 and CDR2 (germline): SGHRS, YFSETQ. V lost 5 bases to trimming and J lost 2 bases, with 8 bases between them. CDR3 nucleotides: TGCGCCAGCAGTGCGGGAACCTACGAGCAGTACTTC. This codes for CASSAGTYEQYF.

The V and J genes are TRBV7-9 and TRBJ2-1, with a weak D call TRBD2 (5 bases). Trimming removed 2 bases from V and 0 bases from J, with 8 bases in between. Per germline, CDR1 SEHNR and CDR2 FQNEAQ (reference sequence). CDR3 length equals 15 residues. CDR3: CASSLRTGSYNEQFF. For the CDR3, the DNA is TGTGCCAGCAGCTTACGGACTGGCTCCTACAATGAGCAGTTCTTC.

CDR3 sequence reads: CASEGTSGGRAGELFF. The DNA of the CDR3 is TGTGCCAGCGAGGGGACTAGCGGGGGAAGGGCCGGGGAGCTGTTTTTT. The chain is built from TRBV7-9 and TRBJ2-2; TRBD2 agrees at 14 bases. The germline gives CDR1 SEHNR, CDR2 FQNEAQ (reference sequence). With 8 bases clipped from V and 6 bases from J, the junction kept 8 bases outside the gene matches. The length of the CDR3 is 16 residues. The full variable domain, with the rest looked up from reference TRBV7-9 and TRBJ2-2, is DTGVSQNPRHKITKRGQNVTFRCDPISEHNRLYWYRQTLGQGPEFLTYFQNEAQLEKSRLLSDRFSAERPKGSFSTLEIQRTEQGDSAMYLCASEGTSGGRAGELFFGEGSRLTVL.

The V call is TRBV14, the J call TRBJ1-1; 7 positions match TRBD1. CDR1 is SGHDN, CDR2 FVKESK, per germline. After removal of 5 bases from V and 0 bases from J, the junction contained 21 bases not matched to a gene. CDR3 length: 20 residues. For the CDR3, the DNA is TGTGCCAGCAGCTTCGACTTTGCCAAACGGGACAGCCGCATGAACACTGAAGCTTTCTTT. It encodes CASSFDFAKRDSRMNTEAFF.

The J gene is TRBJ1-1, the V gene TRBV10-3, with D hard to call. V lost 3 bases to trimming and J lost 1 base, with 3 bases between them. There are 12 residues in the CDR3. Germline V gene sequence: CDR1 ENHRY, CDR2 SYGVKD. CDR3 in amino acids: CAISEQNTEAFF. The DNA for the CDR3 is TGTGCCATCAGTGAACAGAACACTGAAGCTTTCTTT.

V gene TRBV19 combines with J gene TRBJ2-7; the match to TRBD2 covers 10 bases. The CDR3 is 15 residues long. CDR1 is LNHDA and CDR2 is SQIVND in the germline V gene (reference sequence). Unmatched junction bases numbered 5, after V lost 6 bases and J lost 0 bases. This chain's CDR3 is CASSTTSGASYEQYF. CDR3 nucleotide sequence: TGTGCCAGTAGCACTACTAGCGGGGCCTCCTACGAGCAGTACTTC. The variable domain in full, with the rest retrieved from reference TRBV19 and TRBJ2-7, is DGGITQSPKYLFRKEGQNVTLSCEQNLNHDAMYWYRQDPGQGLRLIYYSQIVNDFQKGDIAEGYSVSREKKESFPLTVTSAQKNPTAFYLCASSTTSGASYEQYFGPGTRLTVT.

The chain combines TRBV2 with TRBJ2-7; the D is unclear. The CDR3 is made up of 13 amino acids. Trimming stripped 4 bases from V and 2 bases from J, with 9 bases between. Germline CDR1 is SNHLY and CDR2 is FYNNEI. The CDR3 nucleotides are TGTGCCAGCAGTGTAGTACAGACCTACGAGCAGTACTTC. It codes for CASSVVQTYEQYF.

The chain couples TRBV9 to TRBJ2-2, with 11 bases matching TRBD2. This CDR3 spans 16 amino acids. CDR1 is SGDLS, CDR2 YYNGEE, per germline. Trimming at V came to 3 bases and at J to 2 bases, leaving 3 bases not matched to a gene. This CDR3 is CASSGGTSGNTGELFF. CDR3 nucleotides: TGTGCCAGCAGCGGCGGGACTAGCGGCAACACCGGGGAGCTGTTTTTT.

The rearrangement uses TRBV9 and TRBJ2-5, with 15 nucleotides matching TRBD2. With the DNA end fitting TRBJ2-7 better, the J assignment may be wrong. CDR3 length: 16 residues. The V gene's germline CDR1 is SGDLS and CDR2 YYNGEE. The CDR3 loop reads CASAPGLAGGAYEQYF. CDR3 nucleotide sequence: TGTGCCAGCGCTCCGGGACTAGCGGGGGGCGCCTACGAGCAGTACTTC.